This T cell receptor (beta chain) was obtained from a study of blood T cell repertoires in COVID-19. On the study more broadly: COVID-19 samples collected from the United States, Italy and Spain covered acute and convalescent phases. In each case, the material was cDNA or gDNA derived from T cells, B-cell-depleted T cells, or PBMCs.

In the original workflow: Quantification of nucleated cells was approximated via reference gene primer amplification. The data were produced by immunoSEQ multiplex PCR, yet TCRdb's version contains in-frame clones alone and is incomplete. The V and J calls and clone size were taken over from that table, and D and trimming were inferred from the DNA. The table lists 110,000 to 150,000 clones, approximately 80% of them singletons. The TCR originated in a man between 65 and 80 years old who had recovered from COVID-19. What was sequenced was peripheral blood.

The CDR3 spells CASSQDHRAGTDTQYF. CDR3 nucleotide sequence: TGCGCCAGCAGCCAAGATCACAGGGCGGGCACAGATACGCAGTATTTT. The V gene is TRBV4-1, the J gene TRBJ2-3; weak D call: TRBD1 (6 bases). V was clipped by 0 bases and J by 1 base, with 11 bases between them. Germline values: CDR1 MGHRA, CDR2 YSYEKL. The CDR3 loop spans 16 amino acids.